These 15 T cell receptor beta chains came from one sample sequenced in a study of identical twins. TCRdb independently ran MiXCR on the 5' RACE reads; one entry per CDR3 protein. The sample consists of about 200,000 distinct CDR3 sequences, about 6.7% of them appearing once. Separately, the same data were catalogued under a study of T cells expressing NK-cell markers.

Sequencing used CD8+ T cells sorted from blood. The receptor set was obtained from a woman between 18 and 29 years old in good health.

The chain links TRBV11-2 to TRBJ2-7; no firm D call. Germline V gives CDR1 SGHAT, CDR2 FQNNGV. This CDR3 has 14 amino acids. Trimming removed 1 base at V and 2 bases at J, with 9 bases between. DNA of the CDR3: TGTGCCAGCAGCTTAGCAGTTTCCGCCTACGAGCAGTACTTC. Its protein is CASSLAVSAYEQYF.

This clonotype was recorded many times. This chain links TRBV13 with TRBJ2-7; tentatively, D is TRBD1 (6 bases). CDR3 length: 14 amino acids. V was trimmed by 5 bases and J by 3 bases, leaving 14 bases between them. Germline V gene data show CDR1 as PRHDT and CDR2 as FYEKMQ (reference sequence). The CDR3 sequence: CASSAGDTFYEQYF. The CDR3 DNA is TGTGCCAGCAGCGCAGGGGACACGTTCTACGAGCAGTACTTC.

This clonotype showed up many times. The rearrangement links TRBV12-3 or TRBV12-4 to TRBJ2-5, with 8 bases matching TRBD1. The CDR3 runs to 12 residues. V dropped 6 bases and J dropped 9; count of bases not matched to a gene: 6. CDR3 residues: CASSLTGEAQYF. Written as DNA, the CDR3 is TGTGCCAGCAGCCTGACAGGGGAAGCCCAGTACTTC.

This clonotype was detected only a few times. The gene calls are TRBV11-1 and TRBJ1-1; 8 bases align to TRBD1. The trim removed 5 bases at V and 3 bases at J, leaving 20 bases unmatched. The CDR3 has 19 amino acids. Germline CDR1 SGHAT, CDR2 FQDESV (reference sequence). The CDR3 protein is CASSIIQGAGNGVHTEAFF. Here the CDR3 DNA reads TGTGCCAGCAGCATAATTCAGGGGGCCGGTAATGGTGTGCACACTGAAGCTTTCTTT.

This clonotype was found a few times. This chain links TRBV27 with TRBJ2-1, with TRBD2 as a possible D gene (6 bases). Per the germline V gene, CDR1 is MNHEY and CDR2 is SMNVEV (reference sequence). Trimming took 6 bases from V and 0 from J, leaving 12 bases between them. There are 15 residues in the CDR3. The CDR3 nucleotides are TGTGCCAGCAGGGGTGGGGGGAGCTCCTACAATGAGCAGTTCTTC. Encoded protein: CASRGGGSSYNEQFF.

This clonotype has just a few counts. This sequence joins TRBV6-2 or TRBV6-3 and TRBJ2-1; D is undetermined. Germline V lookup: CDR1 MNHEY, CDR2 SVGEGT. This CDR3 has 15 residues. The ends were cut back, 5 bases at V and 0 bases at J, with 11 bases in the middle. CDR3 sequence reads: CASSMGGSSYNEQFF. In DNA, the CDR3 is TGTGCCAGCAGTATGGGTGGAAGCTCCTACAATGAGCAGTTCTTC.

In DNA form, the CDR3 reads TGCGCCAGCAGCTTGTGGACAGGGGACCACGAGCAGTACTTC. Amino acids: CASSLWTGDHEQYF. V and J are TRBV5-1 and TRBJ2-7; 9 nucleotides match TRBD1. Losses at the gene ends were 1 base for V and 5 bases for J; bases not matched to a gene: 4. The CDR3 is 14 amino acids. The V gene's germline CDR1 is SGHRS and CDR2 YFSETQ.

This clonotype was seen repeatedly, ten times or more. CDR3 sequence (DNA): TGTGCCAGCAGGGACTGGGGACTAGCGGGAGCGGGAAATGAGCAGTTCTTC. It codes for CASRDWGLAGAGNEQFF. The rearrangement joins TRBV12-3 or TRBV12-4 to TRBJ2-1; 14 bases match TRBD2. This CDR3 contains 17 residues. Germline trimming cut 6 bases from V and 7 bases from J; bases unmatched to any gene: 11.

This CDR3 is CANWDSSYEQYF. CDR3 DNA sequence: TGTGCCAACTGGGACAGCTCCTACGAGCAGTACTTC. The chain carries TRBV7-2 and TRBJ2-7, with 7 bases that match TRBD1. CDR1 SGHTA and CDR2 FQGNSA come from the germline V gene. The trim removed 10 bases at V and 0 bases at J, leaving 3 bases unmatched. The CDR3 covers 12 residues.

This clonotype was counted once. This chain links TRBV4-2 with TRBJ2-3; either TRBD1 or TRBD2 may fit D (5 bases each). V was shortened by 0 bases and J by 5 bases, with 15 bases between the two germline ends. The CDR3 consists of 16 residues. Germline V gives CDR1 LGHNA, CDR2 YNFKEQ. The CDR3 DNA is TGTGCCAGCAGCCAAGATGCGTGGGGGACGGGAGATACGCAGTATTTT. It is translated as CASSQDAWGTGDTQYF.

The genes are TRBV19 and TRBJ1-2; D is unresolved. The CDR3 is 12 amino acids. With 6 bases removed from V and 8 bases from J, the gap between germline ends came to 13 bases. CDR1 LNHDA and CDR2 SQIVND come from the germline V gene (reference sequence). As DNA, the CDR3 is TGTGCCAGTAGGAATGAGGCGGGAGGCTACACCTTC. Protein sequence: CASRNEAGGYTF.

The chain recombines TRBV14 with TRBJ2-3, with TRBD2 matching over 8 bases. Trimming cost V 8 bases and J 3 bases; bases outside gene matches: 13. The CDR3 covers 16 residues. Germline assignment: CDR1 SGHDN and CDR2 FVKESK. The CDR3 sequence is CASSPRKRGTTDTQYF. The CDR3 DNA sequence: TGTGCCAGCTCGCCTCGAAAGCGGGGGACAACAGATACGCAGTATTTT.

The chain combines TRBV6-5 with TRBJ2-1; tentative D call: TRBD1 (5 bases). The CDR3 length is 16 residues. CDR1 and CDR2 from the germline V gene are MNHEY and SVGAGI. The V end was cut by 4 bases, the J end by 6 bases, with 19 bases between. Here the CDR3 DNA reads TGTGCCAGCAGTTGGGTTGCACCCCCAGGGTCCAATGAGCAGTTCTTC. Its protein product is CASSWVAPPGSNEQFF.

A few counts support this clonotype. The rearrangement links TRBV29-1 to TRBJ1-2; no definite D call. CDR1 is SQVTM, CDR2 ANQGSEA, per germline. Trimming took 6 bases from V and 4 from J, leaving 15 bases between them. This CDR3 has 13 amino acids. CDR3 in amino acids: CSVEVGNGYGYTF. Here the CDR3 DNA reads TGCAGCGTGGAGGTGGGCAATGGCTATGGCTACACCTTC.

This clonotype was picked up many times. The chain recombines TRBV18 with TRBJ2-4; D gene uncertain. The CDR3 is 12 amino acids. Germline-derived CDR1 and CDR2 are KGHSH and LQKENI. V shed 0 bases and J shed 5 bases, with 2 bases lying between them. The CDR3 spells CASSPPENIQYF. The DNA of the CDR3 is TGTGCCAGCTCACCACCGGAAAACATTCAGTACTTC.